This T cell receptor beta chain derives from a study of cytomegalovirus exposure and HLA in healthy donors. Study overall: There were some 400 genotyped donors. Of these, roughly 80% fell in the genetic ancestry cluster associated with self-reported Caucasian donors. Study results and limitations: Specificity for CMV antigens was confirmed in vitro for a few of the CMV-associated chains. It was in a later analysis that TCR association rates were seen to vary by HLA locus, highest for DRB1 and lowest for HLA-C.

V was pared by 4 bases and J by 6 bases, with 7 bases of the junction left unmatched. The germline gives CDR1 SGHRS, CDR2 YFSETQ. The CDR3 is made up of 14 amino acids. The PCR used 60 Vbeta and 13 Jbeta primers. Per the original methods: In a later analysis, around 10 million of some 80 million unique beta chains occurred in at least two donors. Generated by immunoSEQ multiplex PCR, the TCRdb table keeps only in-frame clones and is missing some. V and J calls and clone size are copied from that table; D and trimming were computed from the DNA. In total, the table holds 150,000 to 200,000 clones. To note about this clone: Its antigen is not identified.

The chain has TRBV5-1 and TRBJ2-3; 8 bases line up with TRBD1. The sequence was collected from a woman aged 55 to 70 in good health and CMV-seronegative. What was sequenced was PBMCs. The CDR3 DNA follows: TGCGCCAGCAGCCTGACAGGGGACCCCGATACGCAGTATTTT. It specifies CASSLTGDPDTQYF.